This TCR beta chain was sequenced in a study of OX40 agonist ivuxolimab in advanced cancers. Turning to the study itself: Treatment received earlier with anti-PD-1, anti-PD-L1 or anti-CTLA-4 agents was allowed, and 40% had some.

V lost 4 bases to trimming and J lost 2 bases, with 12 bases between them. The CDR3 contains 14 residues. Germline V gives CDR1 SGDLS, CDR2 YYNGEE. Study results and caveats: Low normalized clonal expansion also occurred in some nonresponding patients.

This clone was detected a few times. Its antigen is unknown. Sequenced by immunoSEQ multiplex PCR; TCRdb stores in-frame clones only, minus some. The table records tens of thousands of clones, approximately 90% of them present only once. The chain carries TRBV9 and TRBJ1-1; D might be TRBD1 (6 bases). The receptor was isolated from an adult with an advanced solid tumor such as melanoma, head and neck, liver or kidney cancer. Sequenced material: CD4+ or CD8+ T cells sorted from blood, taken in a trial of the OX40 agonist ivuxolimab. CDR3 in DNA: TGTGCCAGCAGCTCTCAAGGGGGTAACACTGAAGCTTTCTTT. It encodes CASSSQGGNTEAFF.